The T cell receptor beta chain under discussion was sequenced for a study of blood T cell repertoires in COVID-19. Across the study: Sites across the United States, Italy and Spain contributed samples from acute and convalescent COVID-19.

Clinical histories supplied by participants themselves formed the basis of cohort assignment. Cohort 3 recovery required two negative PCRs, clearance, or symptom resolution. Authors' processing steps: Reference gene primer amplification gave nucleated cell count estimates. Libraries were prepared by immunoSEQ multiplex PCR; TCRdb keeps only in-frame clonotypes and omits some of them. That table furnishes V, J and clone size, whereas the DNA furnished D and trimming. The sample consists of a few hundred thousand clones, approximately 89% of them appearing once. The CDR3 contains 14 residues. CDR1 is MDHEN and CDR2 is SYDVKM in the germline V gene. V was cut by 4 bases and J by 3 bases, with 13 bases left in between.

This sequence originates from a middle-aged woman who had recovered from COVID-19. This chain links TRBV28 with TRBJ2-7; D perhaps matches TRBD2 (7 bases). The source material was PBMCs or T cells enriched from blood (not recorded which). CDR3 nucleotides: TGTGCCAGCAGTTCCTGGGGAGGGGGCTACGAGCAGTACTTC. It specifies CASSSWGGGYEQYF.